A selection of T cell receptor beta chains follows, all from one sample in a study of OX40 agonist ivuxolimab in advanced cancers. This table comes from immunoSEQ multiplex PCR, and its TCRdb copy is limited to in-frame clones, with some not included. The data hold roughly 90,000 clones, with roughly 90% observed a single time. The source material was CD4+ or CD8+ T cells sorted from blood, sampled in a trial of the OX40 agonist ivuxolimab. These receptors were obtained from an adult with an advanced solid tumor such as melanoma, head and neck, liver or kidney cancer. CDR3s include the opening cysteine and the closing phenylalanine or tryptophan. D genes are given only for firm matches. A clone size is listed for some rows: how often the clone was seen (once, few, many), or a class if it is expanded.

D,J,size,V,DNA,CDR3
TRBD2,TRBJ2-4,once,TRBV28,TGTGCCAGCACCCCATCCTTCGGACTAGCGGGACTAGCCAAAAACATTCAGTACTTC,CASTPSFGLAGLAKNIQYF
NA,TRBJ2-1,NA,TRBV20-1,TGCAGTGCTCCGCGGTACAATGAGCAGTTCTTC,CSAPRYNEQFF
NA,TRBJ2-1,once,TRBV28,TGTGCCAGCACATCTACCAGGGGTGAGCAGTTCTTC,CASTSTRGEQFF
NA,TRBJ2-1,NA,TRBV5-1,TGCGCCAGCAGCTTGACAGGGAGCTCCTACAATGAGCAGTTCTTC,CASSLTGSSYNEQFF
TRBD1,TRBJ2-1,NA,TRBV4-2,TGTGCCAGCAGCCAGGACAGGGGTTTAGGTGAGCAGTTCTTC,CASSQDRGLGEQFF
NA,TRBJ1-3,NA,TRBV10-3,TGTGCCATCAGTGAGTCACAGGGCTCTGGAAACACCATATATTTT,CAISESQGSGNTIYF
NA,TRBJ2-1,NA,TRBV19,TGTGCCAGTAGTACCTTATGGGACACTCGATACAATGAGCAGTTCTTC,CASSTLWDTRYNEQFF
TRBD2,TRBJ2-3,NA,TRBV7-3,TGTGCCAGCAGCTTAAGGGCTCGACTAGCGGGAACAGATACGCAGTATTTT,CASSLRARLAGTDTQYF
NA,TRBJ2-7,NA,TRBV7-2,TGTGCCAGCAGCTTCGGGGACATAGACGAGCAGTACTTC,CASSFGDIDEQYF
TRBD2,TRBJ2-5,NA,TRBV6-5,TGTGCCAGCAGTTACTCGACTAGCTCGGCGGAGACCCAGTACTTC,CASSYSTSSAETQYF
NA,TRBJ1-2,NA,TRBV5-4,TGTGCCAGCAGCGAGAAACAGGATAACTATGGCTACACCTTC,CASSEKQDNYGYTF
TRBD2,TRBJ2-3,NA,TRBV5-4,TGTGCCAGCAGCCGCCGAGCGGGAGGGCCTCCACCAGATACGCAGTATTTT,CASSRRAGGPPPDTQYF
TRBD2,TRBJ2-2,NA,TRBV19,TGTGCCAGTAGTAGCGGGAGTCACACCGGGGAGCTGTTTTTT,CASSSGSHTGELFF
NA,TRBJ1-1,NA,TRBV15,TGTGCCACCAGCAGAGATGGCTTGACAGGCAAGAACACTGAAGCTTTCTTT,CATSRDGLTGKNTEAFF
TRBD1,TRBJ1-5,NA,TRBV6-5,TGTGCCAGCAGCTGGGGACAGGGTGATCAGCCCCAGCATTTT,CASSWGQGDQPQHF
NA,TRBJ2-3,NA,TRBV21-1,TGTGCCAGCAGCAAAGAGCGAAGCACAGATACGCAGTATTTT,CASSKERSTDTQYF
NA,TRBJ2-3,NA,TRBV7-7,TGTGCCAGCAGTACGGGGCTGGAATCTGATACGCAGTATTTT,CASSTGLESDTQYF
TRBD2,TRBJ2-3,NA,TRBV7-2,TGTGCCAGCAGCACCCGACTAGCGGGAGTTTCAGATACGCAGTATTTT,CASSTRLAGVSDTQYF